The T cell receptor beta chain under discussion was sequenced for a study of T cell repertoires in cytomegalovirus infection (dated by TCRdb to the late 2010s). With regard to the full study: Donor HLA type was relevant to the analysis, because carriage of CMV infection together with the matching HLA type was indicated by public TCR beta signatures.

Results the study describes overall, beyond this receptor: The ex vivo response was dominated by HLA-C-restricted CMV-specific TCR beta clonotypes, which also provided the single most frequent clonotype in two of eight donors. Carriers of CMV infection plus the relevant HLA type were discriminated by the cumulative frequency of public TCR beta family members in the study cohort and in an independent roughly 320-donor cohort.

Reads for this sample came from an Illumina HiSeq 1500. TCRdb's own reprocessing of the public reads used fastp at Q25 and MiXCR and kept productive beta chains. CDR3 protein duplicates are merged, each entry listing the most common genes and DNA. The sample table records about 530,000 distinct CDR3 sequences; approximately 26% of these occur just once. Roughly 13% of the sample belongs to the ten largest clones. About this clonotype itself: Its antigen remains unidentified. No base-level quality is on record; no much larger clone is a single base apart.

The clonotype comes from a human donor in good health (CMV status not recorded). Some clones in this sample may be carry-over from other donors' samples. Sample: PBMCs.

CDR3 region: CATQQGASRRTRVTDTQYF. Read as DNA, the sequence is TGTGCCACCCAGCAAGGTGCGTCCCGTCGGACTAGGGTCACAGATACGCAGTATTTT. In this chain, TRBV15 is recombined with TRBJ2-3, with 7 bases in between that match TRBD2. Sequences LNHNV (CDR1) and YYDKDF (CDR2) are obtained from the germline V gene (reference sequence). The junction shows trimming of 8 bases on V and 2 bases on J, and the gene matches do not reach 22 bases of it. CDR3 length: 19 amino acids, cysteine to phenylalanine. The read is trimmed to its CDR3 DNA, 57 bases read in frame from base 1.